Below, 17 T cell receptor beta chains from the same sample are listed, as sequenced in a study of cytomegalovirus exposure and HLA in healthy donors. PCR used 60 Vbeta primers and 13 Jbeta primers. TCRdb keeps only in-frame clones here, not all; method: immunoSEQ multiplex PCR. The sample contains roughly 150,000 clones, around 75% of which appear only once. The sample comprised PBMCs. The receptors stem from a young man in good health and CMV-seropositive.

This chain uses TRBV4-1 with TRBJ2-3; TRBD2 aligns across 11 bases. This CDR3 has 16 amino acids. Losses at the gene ends were 0 bases for V and 3 bases for J; bases not matched to a gene: 2. CDR1 is MGHRA, CDR2 YSYEKL, per germline. The CDR3 protein is CASSQELAGVTDTQYF. The CDR3 DNA reads as TGCGCCAGCAGCCAAGAACTAGCGGGAGTAACAGATACGCAGTATTTT.

About this clone itself: In the same sample, other DNA sequences code for this CDR3. This chain joins TRBV19 and TRBJ1-5; D perhaps matches TRBD1 (6 bases). Per germline, CDR1 LNHDA and CDR2 SQIVND (reference sequence). Trimming took off 3 bases at V and 0 bases at J, with 9 bases between the two ends. The CDR3 is 15 residues long. The CDR3 protein is CASSIGGHSNQPQHF. The CDR3 coding sequence is TGTGCCAGTAGTATTGGGGGACATAGCAATCAGCCCCAGCATTTT.

The rearrangement links TRBV7-7 to TRBJ2-7, with 7 nucleotides matching TRBD1. The V gene's germline CDR1 is SSHAT and CDR2 FNYEAQ (reference sequence). The V gene end was trimmed by 5 bases and the J gene end by 0 bases; junction bases not matched to a gene: 13. This CDR3 comprises 17 residues. The CDR3 DNA follows: TGTGCCAGCAGCCACCCTATATTGACAGGGAGCTCCTACGAGCAGTACTTC. It translates to CASSHPILTGSSYEQYF.

The sample holds a few counts of this clone. For the CDR3, the DNA is TGTGCCAGTAGACCCACAGGGTCCAATCAGCCCCAGCATTTT. Its protein product is CASRPTGSNQPQHF. The V gene is TRBV19, the J gene TRBJ1-5; D perhaps matches TRBD1 (6 bases). The CDR3 totals 14 residues. The V and J ends lost 6 bases and 3 bases respectively, with 12 bases between them. Germline assignment: CDR1 LNHDA and CDR2 SQIVND (reference sequence).

This chain uses TRBV18 with TRBJ2-3, with D perhaps matching TRBD2 (5 bases). Trimming stripped 0 bases from V and 4 bases from J, with 8 bases between. The CDR3 is made up of 14 amino acids. Germline V gene data show CDR1 as KGHSH and CDR2 as LQKENI. CDR3 loop: CASSPPVGADTQYF. CDR3 coding DNA: TGTGCCAGCTCACCACCGGTGGGAGCAGATACGCAGTATTTT.

The J gene is TRBJ2-3, the V gene TRBV10-2; 7 bases match TRBD1. Germline CDR1 WSHSY, CDR2 SAAADI. The CDR3 is made up of 17 amino acids. The CDR3 sequence is CVCSGGRITGITDTQYF. The CDR3 nucleotides are TGCGTCTGTTCAGGGGGACGAATCACCGGAATAACAGATACGCAGTATTTT.

The table lists this clone with a count of one. V is TRBV18 and J is TRBJ2-7; 8 bases agree with TRBD2. The CDR3 sequence is 13 residues long. J lost 6 bases, V lost 4 bases, and 5 bases had no gene match. Per germline, CDR1 KGHSH and CDR2 LQKENI. CDR3 loop: CASSRRGETEQYF. The CDR3 DNA reads TGTGCCAGCTCACGGCGGGGGGAGACCGAGCAGTACTTC.

This clone was counted a few times. This chain connects TRBV5-4 to TRBJ2-1; 8 bases match TRBD2. The germline gives CDR1 SGHNT, CDR2 YYREEE (reference sequence). The CDR3 is 16 residues long. The V segment lost 0 bases and the J segment 5 bases; nucleotides outside the gene matches: 7. The CDR3 DNA follows: TGTGCCAGCAGCTTGGCCGAGATAGCGGGGAACAATGAGCAGTTCTTC. Amino acid sequence: CASSLAEIAGNNEQFF.

The chain is built from TRBV6-5 and TRBJ2-7; maybe TRBD2 (6 bases). Trimming pared 2 bases from V and 4 bases from J, leaving 15 bases between. The CDR3 is made up of 15 amino acids. Germline lookup yields CDR1 MNHEY and CDR2 SVGAGI. The CDR3 DNA reads as TGTGCCAGCAGTTACGGTGGCGGGGCCGGTTACGAGCAGTACTTC. This sequence encodes CASSYGGGAGYEQYF.

The chain carries TRBV19 and TRBJ1-5; D is uncertain. The CDR3 has 16 residues. V was cut by 8 bases and J by 4 bases, with 21 bases left in between. CDR1 and CDR2 (germline): LNHDA, SQIVND (reference sequence). CDR3 in amino acids: CASGRVLNDGNQPQHF. The CDR3 nucleotides read TGTGCCAGTGGCCGGGTTCTTAACGACGGGAATCAGCCCCAGCATTTT.

The rearrangement links TRBV27 to TRBJ2-4; maybe TRBD1 (6 bases). Trimming shortened V by 5 bases and J by 1 base, and 33 bases separated the two germline ends. The CDR3 contains 22 residues. Germline V CDR1 and CDR2: MNHEY, SMNVEV (reference sequence). This CDR3 is CASSLLGGVGRNWRMAKNIQYF. For the CDR3, the DNA is TGTGCCAGCAGTCTCCTAGGGGGAGTAGGACGAAACTGGCGAATGGCCAAAAACATTCAGTACTTC.

This clone was found a few times. The rearrangement uses TRBV2 and TRBJ1-3, with unresolved D. CDR1 is SNHLY, CDR2 FYNNEI, per germline. Trimming removed 7 bases from V and 0 bases from J, with 10 bases in between. The CDR3 spans 14 residues. The CDR3 region has the DNA TGTGCCAGCATGAAGGAGTACTCTGGAAACACCATATATTTT. This codes for CASMKEYSGNTIYF.

This chain uses TRBV2 with TRBJ2-3; the D gene is possibly TRBD1 (6 bases). The CDR3 length is 15 residues. V was trimmed by 6 bases and J by 0 bases, leaving 13 bases between them. From germline, CDR1 is SNHLY and CDR2 FYNNEI. In nucleotides, the CDR3 is TGTGCCAGCAGGCACCTTGACAGGAGCACAGATACGCAGTATTTT. Translation: CASRHLDRSTDTQYF.

This clone has a handful of counts. The gene calls are TRBV29-1 and TRBJ1-4; D call uncertain. V was pared by 4 bases and J by 8 bases, with 11 bases between. Germline V lookup: CDR1 SQVTM, CDR2 ANQGSEA. CDR3 length equals 12 residues. As DNA, the CDR3 is TGCAGCGTTGCGGCAGCGGGGGAAAAACTGTTTTTT. Translated, it gives CSVAAAGEKLFF.

The rearrangement joins TRBV6-1 to TRBJ1-4, with 8 positions matching TRBD1. The germline V gene has CDR1 MNHNS and CDR2 SASEGT. The CDR3 sequence is 15 residues long. V trimming: 2 bases; J trimming: 5 bases; junction bases outside the gene matches: 4. CDR3 sequence reads: CASSEYRTGNEKLFF. CDR3 coding DNA: TGTGCCAGCAGTGAATATAGGACAGGGAATGAAAAACTGTTTTTT.

This rearrangement joins TRBV30 to TRBJ1-2, with TRBD1 matching 9 bases. The CDR3 sequence is 14 residues long. Per the germline V gene, CDR1 is GTSNPN and CDR2 is SVGIG (reference sequence). The CDR3 is CARKVPGQGVGYTF. For the CDR3, the DNA is TGTGCGCGGAAGGTTCCGGGACAGGGAGTTGGCTACACCTTC.

The table lists this clone with a count of one. V gene TRBV27 combines with J gene TRBJ2-7, with 12 positions matching TRBD2. V lost 6 bases to trimming and J lost 7 bases; unmatched junction nucleotides: 13. This CDR3 has 16 residues. The V gene's germline CDR1 is MNHEY and CDR2 SMNVEV (reference sequence). CDR3 coding DNA: TGTGCCAGCAGCCTGACTAGCGGGAGTTCGAGATGGGAGCAGTACTTC. This translates into CASSLTSGSSRWEQYF.